These 18 T cell receptor beta chains were all obtained from the same sample, sequenced in a study of post-analysis software for immune sequencing data (dated by TCRdb to between 2014 and 2017). What the work shows at the level of the full study, not this receptor alone: Roughly 5 TRBV segments, including TRBV5-6, TRBV5-1 and TRBV20-1, were significantly more frequent in patients than controls.

These receptors are not linked to any known antigen. Receptors were amplified or captured by PCR. Sequencer: Illumina HiSeq 2500. To reduce PCR and sequencing biases, unique molecular identifiers were built into the TCR beta cDNA libraries. Using fastp trimming at Q25 and MiXCR clonotype assembly, TCRdb reanalyzed the public sequencing data and kept in-frame beta chains. Every entry covers one CDR3 protein and lists the most common genes and DNA from its rows. The sample table shows about 400,000 distinct CDR3 sequences, and less than 40% are seen once. The ten largest clones take up 13% of the sample. Sequenced sample: blood. The source is a girl aged 5 to 17 with multiple sclerosis.

This chain connects TRBV27 to TRBJ2-5, with D possibly TRBD2 on 6 matching bases. The CDR3 extends over 14 amino acids. CDR1 and CDR2 from the germline V gene are MNHEY and SMNVEV (reference sequence). V lost 4 bases and J 2 bases, leaving 11 bases between the germline ends. This CDR3 reads CASSWWRGQETQYF. The CDR3 DNA follows: TGTGCCAGCAGTTGGTGGAGGGGACAAGAGACCCAGTACTTC.

This clonotype turned up a few times. This chain connects TRBV4-1 to TRBJ2-4, with 8 bases matching TRBD2. The CDR3 covers 14 residues. Unmatched junction bases numbered 6, after V lost 5 bases and J lost 6 bases. Germline V gene lookup returns CDR1 MGHRA and CDR2 YSYEKL. Here the CDR3 reads CASSGTSYGNIQYF. CDR3 nucleotide sequence: TGCGCCAGCAGCGGGACTAGTTACGGAAACATTCAGTACTTC.

The V and J genes are TRBV5-5 and TRBJ2-5, with D perhaps TRBD2 (6 bases). Germline V gene lookup returns CDR1 SGHKS and CDR2 YYEKEE (reference sequence). V gave up 1 base and J gave up 3 bases, with 16 bases separating them. This CDR3 is built from 16 residues. The chain's CDR3 is CASSLLGLPPKETQYF. The CDR3 coding sequence is TGTGCCAGCAGCTTGTTGGGACTGCCCCCTAAAGAGACCCAGTACTTC.

Within the sample, this clonotype is medium-sized. The V call is TRBV4-1, the J call TRBJ2-7, with D hard to call. CDR1 and CDR2 (germline): MGHRA, YSYEKL. CDR3 length: 13 amino acids. V lost 0 bases and J 3 bases, leaving 6 bases between the germline ends. This chain's CDR3 is CASSQEASYEQYF. In DNA form, the CDR3 reads TGCGCCAGCAGCCAAGAGGCCAGCTACGAGCAGTACTTC.

This clonotype was seen more than once but under ten times. The chain has TRBV12-3 or TRBV12-4 and TRBJ1-2, with D perhaps TRBD1 (5 bases). This CDR3 region has 14 residues. The V gene lost 4 bases and the J gene lost 8 bases, with 17 bases spanning the gap. The CDR3 coding sequence is TGTGCCAGCAGTTCCGGGACCGCCGTATTCGGCTACACCTTC. Its protein product is CASSSGTAVFGYTF.

This clonotype was detected a few times. The chain combines TRBV7-8 with TRBJ2-3; no reliable D call. V lost 6 bases, J lost 1 base, and 11 bases lay in between. This CDR3 region has 14 residues. Germline CDR1 SGHVS, CDR2 FQNEAQ. CDR3 residues: CASSLYQGTDTQYF. The CDR3 bases are TGTGCCAGCAGTTTGTACCAGGGCACAGATACGCAGTATTTT. The variable domain in full, completed from reference TRBV7-8 and TRBJ2-3, reads GAGVSQSPRYKVAKRGQDVALRCDPISGHVSLFWYQQALGQGPEFLTYFQNEAQLDKSGLPSDRFFAERPEGSVSTLKIQRTQQEDSAVYLCASSLYQGTDTQYFGPGTRLTVL.

The chain is built from TRBV13 and TRBJ1-2; D not certain. Trimming removed 5 bases from V and 8 bases from J, with 24 bases in between. CDR1 and CDR2 (germline): PRHDT, FYEKMQ (reference sequence). The CDR3 has 16 residues. CDR3: CASSLEAEPRLTGYTF. CDR3 in DNA: TGTGCCAGCAGCCTCGAGGCAGAACCTCGTTTAACGGGCTACACCTTC.

About this clonotype itself: One end of the junction does not line up with germline, which may come from a read error. The rearrangement uses TRBV29-1 and TRBJ2-1; no clear D gene. CDR3 length: 14 amino acids. The germline V gene has CDR1 SQVTM and CDR2 ANQGSEA. This CDR3 reads CSVELRVPNNGQFF. CDR3 DNA: TGCAGCGTTGAACTTCGAGTACCTAACAATGGGCAGTTCTTC.

This clonotype came up a few times. Sequence at one end of the junction differs from germline and may be a read error. The chain uses TRBV6-5 and TRBJ2-2; a possible D gene is TRBD1 (6 bases). CDR1 MNHEY and CDR2 SVGAGI come from the germline V gene. The length of the CDR3 is 13 residues. The CDR3 DNA follows: TGTGCCAGCAGCCAGGGGAACACTGGGGAGCTGTTTTTT. Protein: CASSQGNTGELFF.

The chain links TRBV27 to TRBJ1-4, with no clear D. V shed 6 bases and J shed 8 bases, with 13 bases lying between them. CDR1 and CDR2 (germline): MNHEY, SMNVEV (reference sequence). The CDR3 is 13 amino acids. The CDR3 loop reads CASRRLGREKLFF. CDR3 bases: TGTGCCAGCAGGCGACTGGGTAGAGAAAAACTGTTTTTT.

In this sample, this clonotype turned up many times. The genes are TRBV28 and TRBJ2-6, with TRBD2 matching over 7 bases. V lost 7 bases and J lost 1; bases outside the gene matches: 1. The CDR3 loop spans 14 amino acids. Germline CDR1 and CDR2: MDHEN and SYDVKM. In nucleotides, the CDR3 is TGTGCCAGCACCGGGGGGTCTGGGGCCAACGTCCTGACTTTC. It specifies CASTGGSGANVLTF.

Notes on this clonotype: One base away lies a much larger clone, so this may be a sequencing read error. V and J are TRBV6-1 and TRBJ2-1; D is possibly TRBD1 (6 bases). V gave up 6 bases and J gave up 4 bases, with 10 bases separating them. The CDR3 is 13 amino acids. CDR1 is MNHNS, CDR2 SASEGT, per germline. CDR3 sequence: CASRFGQYNEQFF. In DNA form, the CDR3 reads TGTGCCAGCAGATTTGGACAGTACAATGAGCAGTTCTTC.

The chain uses TRBV3-1 and TRBJ2-3; D may correspond to TRBD1 or TRBD2 (6 bases each). The CDR3 sequence is 16 residues long. V was clipped by 3 bases and J by 1 base, with 14 bases between them. Germline CDR1 is LGHDT and CDR2 is YNNKEL (reference sequence). For the CDR3, the DNA is TGTGCCAGCAGCCAGGCCCACCGGGGGCGCACAGATACGCAGTATTTT. Translating gives CASSQAHRGRTDTQYF.

The chain couples TRBV29-1 to TRBJ1-1, with 9 bases lining up with TRBD1. Trimming removed 4 bases from V and 1 base from J; junction bases left unmatched: 13. There are 17 residues in the CDR3. Germline loops: CDR1 SQVTM, CDR2 ANQGSEA. Here the CDR3 reads CSVALGQGPLPNTEAFF. The CDR3 DNA reads as TGCAGCGTTGCGTTAGGACAGGGGCCCTTGCCGAACACTGAAGCTTTCTTT.

This clonotype was detected a few times. The rearrangement uses TRBV2 and TRBJ2-6, with D possibly TRBD1 on 5 matching bases. With 8 bases removed from V and 1 base from J, the gap between germline ends came to 12 bases. Germline values: CDR1 SNHLY, CDR2 FYNNEI. The CDR3 has 15 amino acids. The DNA for the CDR3 is TGTGCCAGCTCGACAGAATATTCTGGGGCCAACGTCCTGACTTTC. Translating gives CASSTEYSGANVLTF.

The genes are TRBV19 and TRBJ2-7; TRBD1 matches at 8 bases. CDR3 size: 16 residues. The germline gives CDR1 LNHDA, CDR2 SQIVND (reference sequence). The V gene end was trimmed by 4 bases and the J gene end by 2 bases; junction bases not matched to a gene: 10. The CDR3 is CASSKPGQAKPYEQYF. CDR3 sequence (DNA): TGTGCCAGTAGTAAACCGGGACAGGCAAAACCCTACGAGCAGTACTTC.

The chain's CDR3 is CASSRSAGTGGYGYGYTF. The CDR3 bases are TGCGCCAGCAGCCGCTCCGCGGGGACAGGGGGCTATGGCTATGGCTACACCTTC. The J gene is TRBJ1-2, the V gene TRBV4-1; 12 positions agree with TRBD1. CDR1 is MGHRA and CDR2 is YSYEKL in the germline V gene. Trimming at V came to 4 bases and at J to 4 bases, leaving 13 bases not matched to a gene. CDR3 length: 18 amino acids.

This chain uses TRBV29-1 with TRBJ1-5; TRBD1 agrees at 10 bases. CDR1 SQVTM and CDR2 ANQGSEA come from the germline V gene. V was pared by 5 bases and J by 4 bases, with 5 bases of the junction left unmatched. CDR3 length: 14 amino acids. CDR3 protein: CSVSGTGENQPQHF. CDR3 DNA: TGCAGCGTTTCCGGGACAGGGGAGAATCAGCCCCAGCATTTT.